This T cell receptor (beta chain) was recovered during a study of T cells after yellow fever vaccination. Study details: The SMART-Seq v4 Ultra Low Input method served to prepare the low-cell-number fractions.

Trimming at V came to 1 base and at J to 2 bases, leaving 4 bases not matched to a gene. This CDR3 region has 15 residues. CDR1 and CDR2 from the germline V gene are LNHNV and YYDKDF (reference sequence). TCRdb processed the 5' RACE reads anew with MiXCR; each CDR3 protein has one entry. The data show roughly 500,000 distinct CDR3 sequences, with roughly 21% seen just once and about 13% held by the top ten. This clonotype was seen at least ten times. This chain connects TRBV15 to TRBJ2-5, with 7 bases matching TRBD2. Sequenced here: PBMCs, sampled 15 days after the yellow fever booster vaccination. This sequence was found in a man under 40 who received the YFV17D yellow fever vaccine. The CDR3 reads CATSRASGVQETQYF. DNA of the CDR3: TGTGCCACCAGCAGAGCAAGCGGGGTACAAGAGACCCAGTACTTC.